This T cell receptor (beta chain) derives from a study of Ad26.COV2.S vaccination and SARS-CoV-2 variants. The study, taken as a whole, reports: Researchers cautioned that TCR breadth and depth analyses may have underestimated total T cell responses. Recipients given vaccine exceeded placebo recipients in spike-specific TCR breadth.

Clones were sequenced by immunoSEQ multiplex PCR, and TCRdb holds only the in-frame ones, with some missing. The data hold approximately 400,000 clones, with about 83% observed a single time. Described treatment: 15 to 20 received Ad26.COV2.S at low or high dose, single or two shots; a few received placebo; per-sample allocation not given. Day 63 after the first vaccine or placebo injection was the time point for sampling. With respect to this clone: Its antigen remains unidentified.

The receptor comes from a person aged 18-60 years who received the Ad26.COV2.S COVID-19 vaccine or a placebo. The source was peripheral blood, collected in a trial of Ad26.COV2.S vaccine versus placebo.

CDR3 sequence: CSGTSSGSHETQYF. The DNA for the CDR3 is TGCAGCGGCACATCTAGCGGGAGTCACGAGACCCAGTACTTC. The V gene is TRBV29-1, the J gene TRBJ2-5, with 10 positions matching TRBD2. V was clipped by 7 bases and J by 5 bases; unmatched bases: 10. The V gene's germline CDR1 is SQVTM and CDR2 ANQGSEA. There are 14 residues in the CDR3.